This TCR beta chain originates from a study of blood T cell repertoires in COVID-19. Study-level background: Whether acute or convalescent, the COVID-19 samples came from the United States, Italy and Spain. PBMCs, B-cell-depleted T cells, or T cells provided the cDNA or gDNA that made up the material.

Original handling: Reference gene primer amplification yielded estimated nucleated cell counts. TCRdb keeps only in-frame clones here, not all; method: immunoSEQ multiplex PCR. The DNA gave D and trimming, while V, J and clone size come from that table. The sample consists of under 350,000 clones, roughly 86% of them appearing once. CDR3 length equals 14 residues. The germline V gene has CDR1 LGHDT and CDR2 YNNKEL (reference sequence). Trimming removed 4 bases from V and 2 bases from J, with 9 bases in between. This clone was counted a single time. The J gene is TRBJ1-3, the V gene TRBV3-1 (or the pseudogene TRBV3-2); the D is unclear. This sequence was found in a man between 18 and 29 years old with active or convalescent COVID-19. Specimen: peripheral blood. CDR3 in amino acids: CASSREGAGNTIYF. In nucleotides, the CDR3 is TGTGCCAGCAGCCGGGAGGGTGCTGGAAACACCATATATTTT.